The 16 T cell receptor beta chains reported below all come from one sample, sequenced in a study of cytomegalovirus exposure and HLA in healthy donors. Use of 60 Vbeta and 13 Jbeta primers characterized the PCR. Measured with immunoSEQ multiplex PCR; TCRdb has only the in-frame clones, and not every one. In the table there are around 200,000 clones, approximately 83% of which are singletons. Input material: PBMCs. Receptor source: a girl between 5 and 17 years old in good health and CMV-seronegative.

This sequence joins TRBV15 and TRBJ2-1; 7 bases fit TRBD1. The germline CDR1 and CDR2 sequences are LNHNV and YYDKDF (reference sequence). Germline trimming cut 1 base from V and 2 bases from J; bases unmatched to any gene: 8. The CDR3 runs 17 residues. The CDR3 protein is CATSRGPTGQAYNEQFF. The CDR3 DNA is TGTGCCACCAGCAGAGGTCCGACAGGGCAGGCCTACAATGAGCAGTTCTTC.

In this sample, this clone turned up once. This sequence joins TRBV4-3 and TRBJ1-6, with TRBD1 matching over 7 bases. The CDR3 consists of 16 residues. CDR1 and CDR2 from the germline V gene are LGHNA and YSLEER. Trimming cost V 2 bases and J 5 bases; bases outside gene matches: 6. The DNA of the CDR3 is TGCGCCAGCAGCCAAAGCAGACAGGGCCATAATTCACCCCTCCACTTT. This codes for CASSQSRQGHNSPLHF.

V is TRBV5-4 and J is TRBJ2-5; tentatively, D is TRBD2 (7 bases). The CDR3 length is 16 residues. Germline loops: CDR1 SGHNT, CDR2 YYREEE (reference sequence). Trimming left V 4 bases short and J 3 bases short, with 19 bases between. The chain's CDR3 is CASSPHGGLAEETQYF. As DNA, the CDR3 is TGTGCCAGCAGCCCCCACGGGGGGCTAGCCGAAGAGACCCAGTACTTC.

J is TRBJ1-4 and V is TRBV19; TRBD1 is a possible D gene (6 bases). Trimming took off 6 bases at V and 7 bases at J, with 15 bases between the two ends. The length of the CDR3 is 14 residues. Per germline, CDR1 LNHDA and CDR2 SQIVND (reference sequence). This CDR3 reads CASSSYAGAEKLFF. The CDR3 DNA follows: TGTGCCAGTAGCTCATACGCAGGGGCTGAAAAACTGTTTTTT.

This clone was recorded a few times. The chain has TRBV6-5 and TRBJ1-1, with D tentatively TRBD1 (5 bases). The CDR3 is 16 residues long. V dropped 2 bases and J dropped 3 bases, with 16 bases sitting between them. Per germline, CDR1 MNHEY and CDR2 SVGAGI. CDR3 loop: CASSYRRDLIDTEAFF. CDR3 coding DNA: TGTGCCAGCAGTTACCGCAGGGATCTTATCGACACTGAAGCTTTCTTT.

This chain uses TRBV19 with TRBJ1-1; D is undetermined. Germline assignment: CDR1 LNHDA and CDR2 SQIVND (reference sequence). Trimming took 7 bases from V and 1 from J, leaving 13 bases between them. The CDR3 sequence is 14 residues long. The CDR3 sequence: CASIAGSGNTEAFF. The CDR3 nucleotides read TGTGCCAGTATCGCGGGATCGGGGAACACTGAAGCTTTCTTT.

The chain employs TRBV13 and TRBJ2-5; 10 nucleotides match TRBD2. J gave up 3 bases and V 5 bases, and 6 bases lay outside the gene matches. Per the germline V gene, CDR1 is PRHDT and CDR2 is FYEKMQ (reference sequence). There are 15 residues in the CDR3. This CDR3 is CASSPSTSGEETQYF. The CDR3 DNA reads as TGTGCCAGCAGCCCGTCCACTAGCGGGGAAGAGACCCAGTACTTC.

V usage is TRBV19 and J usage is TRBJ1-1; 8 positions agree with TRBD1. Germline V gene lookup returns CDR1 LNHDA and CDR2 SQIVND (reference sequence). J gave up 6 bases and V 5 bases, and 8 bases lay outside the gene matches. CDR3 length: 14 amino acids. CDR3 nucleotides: TGTGCCAGTAGTGATTACAGGGGGGGGGCTGAAGCTTTCTTT. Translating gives CASSDYRGGAEAFF.

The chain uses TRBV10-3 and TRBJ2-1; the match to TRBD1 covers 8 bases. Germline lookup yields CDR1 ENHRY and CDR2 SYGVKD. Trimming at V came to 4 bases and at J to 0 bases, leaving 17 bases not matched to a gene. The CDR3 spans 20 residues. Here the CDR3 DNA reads TGTGCCATCAGTGGATCCCCAGGGGGCGGTAGCGCGAGCTCCTACAATGAGCAGTTCTTC. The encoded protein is CAISGSPGGGSASSYNEQFF.

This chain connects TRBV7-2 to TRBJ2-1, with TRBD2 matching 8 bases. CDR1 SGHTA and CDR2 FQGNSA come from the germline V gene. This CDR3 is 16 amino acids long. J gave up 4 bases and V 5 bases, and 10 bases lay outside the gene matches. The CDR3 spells CASSLMGGGNYNEQFF. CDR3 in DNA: TGTGCCAGCAGCCTAATGGGCGGGGGGAATTACAATGAGCAGTTCTTC.

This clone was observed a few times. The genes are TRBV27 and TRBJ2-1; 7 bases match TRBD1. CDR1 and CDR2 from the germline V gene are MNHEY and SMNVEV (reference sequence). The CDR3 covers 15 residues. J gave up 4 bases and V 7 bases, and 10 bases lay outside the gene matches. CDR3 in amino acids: CASTRSDRAYNEQFF. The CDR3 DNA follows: TGTGCCAGCACCCGATCTGACAGGGCTTACAATGAGCAGTTCTTC.

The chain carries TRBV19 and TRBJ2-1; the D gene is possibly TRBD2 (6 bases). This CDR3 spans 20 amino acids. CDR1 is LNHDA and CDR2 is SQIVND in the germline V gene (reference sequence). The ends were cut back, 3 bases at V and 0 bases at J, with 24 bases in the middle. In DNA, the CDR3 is TGTGCCAGTAGTATCTCGGGGCGTAGCGGAACCGCCAGCTCCTACAATGAGCAGTTCTTC. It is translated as CASSISGRSGTASSYNEQFF.

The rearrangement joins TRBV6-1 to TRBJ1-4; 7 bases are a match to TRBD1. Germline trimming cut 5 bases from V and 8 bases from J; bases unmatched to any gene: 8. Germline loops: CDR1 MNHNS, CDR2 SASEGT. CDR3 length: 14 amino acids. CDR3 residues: CASSPRGLVEKLFF. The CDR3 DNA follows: TGTGCCAGCAGTCCCAGGGGGTTGGTAGAAAAACTGTTTTTT.

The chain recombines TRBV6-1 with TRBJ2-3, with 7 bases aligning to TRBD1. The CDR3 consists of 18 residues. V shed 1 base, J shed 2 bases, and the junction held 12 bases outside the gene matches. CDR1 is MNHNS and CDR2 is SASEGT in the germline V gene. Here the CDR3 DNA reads TGTGCCAGCAGTGAAGGGACAGGACATAAGTATTACACAGATACGCAGTATTTT. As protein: CASSEGTGHKYYTDTQYF.

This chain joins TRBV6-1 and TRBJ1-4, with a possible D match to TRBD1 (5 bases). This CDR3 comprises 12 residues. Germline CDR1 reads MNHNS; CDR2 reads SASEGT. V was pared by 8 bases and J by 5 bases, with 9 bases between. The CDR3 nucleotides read TGTGCCAGCCAGGGTGGCAATGAAAAACTGTTTTTT. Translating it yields CASQGGNEKLFF.

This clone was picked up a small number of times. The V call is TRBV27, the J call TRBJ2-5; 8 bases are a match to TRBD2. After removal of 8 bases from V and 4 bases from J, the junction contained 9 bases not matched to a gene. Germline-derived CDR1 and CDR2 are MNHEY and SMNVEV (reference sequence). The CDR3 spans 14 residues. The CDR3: CASARGGSPETQYF. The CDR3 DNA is TGTGCCAGCGCTCGGGGGGGATCCCCAGAGACCCAGTACTTC.